This passage covers 10 T cell receptor beta chains from one sample sequenced in a study of human T cells and chemical hapten exposure. This sample's time point: patch test 2, 6 weeks after DPC sensitization. Treatment meaning: therapeutic diphenylcyclopropenone sensitization with weekly scalp DPC. TCRdb itself ran the RACE reads through MiXCR, one entry per CDR3 protein. The data hold around 80,000 distinct CDR3 sequences, with 6.6% observed a single time. Sequenced material: whole blood, taken in connection with sensitization to the hapten diphenylcyclopropenone (DPC). Receptors were obtained from a woman aged 25-40 years with alopecia areata. Some clones in this sample may be carry-over from other donors' samples.

This clonotype was seen at least ten times. V is TRBV6-1 and J is TRBJ1-1, with a tentative D call TRBD1 (6 bases). The CDR3 is 22 residues long. V lost 0 bases and J 1 base, leaving 30 bases between the germline ends. Germline CDR1 reads MNHNS; CDR2 reads SASEGT. The CDR3 nucleotides are TGTGCCAGCAGTGAAGCTTCGGGGGGCCAGCCGCGGACAAAGGTAGAGAACACTGAAGCTTTCTTT. It specifies CASSEASGGQPRTKVENTEAFF.

This clonotype was counted ten times or more. The gene calls are TRBV27 and TRBJ2-4; 8 bases are shared with TRBD2. The ends lost 4 bases at V and 2 bases at J; junction bases unmatched: 13. This CDR3 region has 18 residues. The germline V gene has CDR1 MNHEY and CDR2 SMNVEV (reference sequence). In nucleotides, the CDR3 is TGTGCCAGCAGTTCCTCCTACGGGGGGGAAGGAACCAAAAACATTCAGTACTTC. Translating gives CASSSSYGGEGTKNIQYF.

In this sample, this clonotype turned up a few times. The V call is TRBV27, the J call TRBJ1-1; 8 bases match TRBD1. CDR3 length: 16 residues. J lost 4 bases, V lost 5 bases, and 12 bases had no gene match. CDR1 and CDR2 from the germline V gene are MNHEY and SMNVEV (reference sequence). The DNA for the CDR3 is TGTGCCAGCAGTCCAATAACCAGGGGGCTCAGCACTGAAGCTTTCTTT. Translated: CASSPITRGLSTEAFF.

This clonotype was observed once. The rearrangement uses TRBV21-1 and TRBJ1-2; the tabulated D call, TRBD1, remains unverified against the DNA. TRBV21-1 is designated a pseudogene. This CDR3 comprises 14 residues. CDR3 region: CASSKEEGAMGYNF. CDR3 DNA: TGTGCCAGCAGCAAAGAAGAGGGGGCGATGGGCTACAACTTC.

In its sample, this clonotype was seen many times. The V and J genes are TRBV12-3 or TRBV12-4 and TRBJ1-1, with 9 nucleotides matching TRBD1. This CDR3 region has 15 residues. V gave up 5 bases and J gave up 4 bases; unmatched junction bases: 8. CDR3 DNA sequence: TGTGCCAGCAGTCTAACGGGACAGGGTGTCACTGAAGCTTTCTTT. It yields the protein CASSLTGQGVTEAFF.

Concerning this clonotype itself: This may stem from a read error, because a much larger clone lies one nucleotide away. This chain uses TRBV6-5 with TRBJ2-3; tentatively, D is TRBD1 (6 bases). Germline CDR1 MNHEY, CDR2 SVGAGI. The CDR3 is 15 amino acids. Trimming shortened V by 5 bases and J by 3 bases, and 15 bases separated the two germline ends. The DNA of the CDR3 is TGTGCCAGCAGTGTACAGGGCCCGATTACAGATACGCAGTATTTT. It encodes CASSVQGPITDTQYF.

This clonotype was recorded at least ten times. The chain recombines TRBV21-1 with TRBJ1-5. TRBV21-1 is annotated as a pseudogene. The CDR3 loop spans 16 amino acids. CDR3 DNA: TGTGCCAGCGGATGCAAGGCGGGGAGGGGCAATCAGCCCCAGCATTTT. Its translation: CASGCKAGRGNQPQHF.

This clonotype occurred many times. The chain has TRBV29-1 and TRBJ2-7, with D tentatively TRBD2 (5 bases). The V and J ends lost 6 bases and 3 bases respectively, with 9 bases between them. The germline V gene has CDR1 SQVTM and CDR2 ANQGSEA. CDR3 size: 11 residues. The CDR3, as DNA: TGCAGCGTCGGGGAGTTCTACGAGCAGTACTTC. Its protein product is CSVGEFYEQYF.

This clonotype was seen many times. CDR3 region: CASSLRRIVRSGANVLTF. The CDR3 DNA follows: TGTGCCAGCAGCTTAAGGAGGATCGTTAGGTCTGGGGCCAACGTCCTGACTTTC. The genes are TRBV7-2 and TRBJ2-6, with D possibly TRBD2 on 5 matching bases. This CDR3 contains 18 residues. V dropped 2 bases and J dropped 1 base, with 15 bases sitting between them. The V gene's germline CDR1 is SGHTA and CDR2 FQGNSA.

This clonotype was counted at least ten times. The chain combines TRBV10-3 with TRBJ1-1, with D unclear. Trimming took off 4 bases at V and 1 base at J, with 10 bases between the two ends. The CDR3 runs to 14 residues. Germline V lookup: CDR1 ENHRY, CDR2 SYGVKD. The CDR3 protein is CAISASPGNTEAFF. CDR3 DNA: TGTGCCATCAGTGCGTCTCCGGGGAACACTGAAGCTTTCTTT.